This T cell receptor beta chain emerged from a study of shared clonotypes between healthy human individuals. Study-wide background: Contributing individuals were two females and a few males aged 18 to 49.

Study results and limitations: Sharing across four donors was seen in 4% to 6.5% of naive CD4 clonotypes.

Notes on this clone: The antigen is not known.

Roughly 200 ng DNA, around 30,000 T cell genomes, went into each sorted-subset replicate PCR. Libraries were prepared by immunoSEQ multiplex PCR; TCRdb keeps only in-frame clonotypes and omits some of them. This sample has about 1 million clones, with 70% to 80% found just once. This receptor was obtained from a man aged 18 to 30 in good health. Material: memory CD4+ T cells sorted from blood. Subset described: CD45RA-negative fraction.

The CDR3 sequence: CASSPLPNEQYF. CDR3 sequence (DNA): TGCGCCAGCAGCCCCCTACCCAACGAGCAGTACTTC. The gene calls are TRBV10-2 and TRBJ2-7; no clear D gene. The CDR3 runs 12 residues. Trimming left V 6 bases short and J 5 bases short, with 11 bases between. Per germline, CDR1 WSHSY and CDR2 SAAADI.